This is a list of T cell receptor beta chains from one sample in a study of T cells in lung cancer brain metastases. Clones were read by immunoSEQ multiplex PCR, and TCRdb kept only the in-frame ones, dropping some. This sample has about 4,200 clones; approximately 90% occur once, and the top ten carry over 8%. Sequenced input: tumor tissue from the primary lung tumor. Every receptor here comes from a man aged 55 to 70 with non-small cell lung cancer. The CDR3 runs from the conserved cysteine through the conserved F or W. The order of the fields is CDR3 protein, CDR3 DNA, clone size, V gene, D gene, J gene. A D gene is named only where the DNA matches it firmly. Size is stated for part of the rows, as once, few or many counts, or as a class when the clone is expanded.

CDR3aa: CASSWGLAGGGDTQYF; CDR3nt: TGTGCCAGCAGCTGGGGACTAGCGGGGGGGGGAGATACGCAGTATTTT; abundance: once; v_gene: TRBV5-4; d_gene: TRBD2; j_gene: TRBJ2-3
CDR3aa: CASSLEAGHAKNIQYF; CDR3nt: TGCGCCAGCAGCTTGGAAGCGGGACATGCCAAAAACATTCAGTACTTC; abundance: .; v_gene: TRBV5-1; d_gene: .; j_gene: TRBJ2-4
CDR3aa: CGRSEAFF; CDR3nt: TGTGGAAGATCTGAAGCTTTCTTT; abundance: .; v_gene: TRBV3-2; d_gene: .; j_gene: TRBJ1-1
CDR3aa: CASSYSGEGRWNEQFF; CDR3nt: TGTGCCAGCAGTTACTCGGGGGAGGGCCGGTGGAATGAGCAGTTCTTC; abundance: .; v_gene: TRBV6-5; d_gene: TRBD2; j_gene: TRBJ2-1
CDR3aa: CASSLGPSGIRTDTQYF; CDR3nt: TGTGCCAGCAGCTTGGGCCCTAGCGGGATAAGGACAGATACGCAGTATTTT; abundance: .; v_gene: TRBV5-6; d_gene: TRBD2; j_gene: TRBJ2-3
CDR3aa: CASSSGLYSNQPQHF; CDR3nt: TGTGCCAGTAGTAGCGGACTGTATAGCAATCAGCCCCAGCATTTT; abundance: .; v_gene: TRBV19; d_gene: .; j_gene: TRBJ1-5
CDR3aa: CASSLRVLMNTEAFF; CDR3nt: TGTGCCAGCAGCTTGCGGGTCTTGATGAACACTGAAGCTTTCTTT; abundance: few; v_gene: TRBV7-9; d_gene: .; j_gene: TRBJ1-1
CDR3aa: CASSEQGSGGARNEQFF; CDR3nt: TGCGCCAGCAGTGAGCAAGGAAGCGGGGGGGCGCGAAATGAGCAGTTCTTC; abundance: .; v_gene: TRBV10-2; d_gene: TRBD2; j_gene: TRBJ2-1
CDR3aa: CSVLSSYNKQFF; CDR3nt: TGCAGCGTGTTAAGCTCCTACAATAAGCAGTTCTTC; abundance: .; v_gene: TRBV29-1; d_gene: .; j_gene: TRBJ2-1
CDR3aa: CAHRPGMNTEAFF; CDR3nt: TGTGCCCATCGACCAGGAATGAACACTGAAGCTTTCTTT; abundance: once; v_gene: TRBV28; d_gene: .; j_gene: TRBJ1-1
CDR3aa: CASSFVRGGYNEQFF; CDR3nt: TGTGCCAGCAGCTTCGTTAGGGGTGGCTACAATGAGCAGTTCTTC; abundance: .; v_gene: TRBV7-9; d_gene: .; j_gene: TRBJ2-1
CDR3aa: CASSVEMGWNEQFF; CDR3nt: TGTGCCAGCAGCGTAGAGATGGGATGGAATGAGCAGTTCTTC; abundance: .; v_gene: TRBV9; d_gene: .; j_gene: TRBJ2-1
CDR3aa: CASSSQGLNTEAFF; CDR3nt: TGTGCCAGCAGCTCCCAGGGACTCAACACTGAAGCTTTCTTT; abundance: .; v_gene: TRBV11-3; d_gene: .; j_gene: TRBJ1-1
CDR3aa: CSVVSGSGLGEQYF; CDR3nt: TGCAGCGTTGTTAGCGGGAGTGGATTAGGCGAGCAGTACTTC; abundance: .; v_gene: TRBV29-1; d_gene: TRBD2; j_gene: TRBJ2-7
CDR3aa: CASSTHRTSIRDTQYF; CDR3nt: TGTGCCAGCAGCACCCACCGGACTAGCATACGAGATACGCAGTATTTT; abundance: .; v_gene: TRBV14; d_gene: TRBD2; j_gene: TRBJ2-3
CDR3aa: CAMELTGGVTEAFF; CDR3nt: TGTGCCATGGAACTTACAGGGGGAGTCACTGAAGCTTTCTTT; abundance: .; v_gene: TRBV21-1; d_gene: .; j_gene: TRBJ1-1
CDR3aa: CASSYLGTGARDTIYF; CDR3nt: TGTGCCAGCAGTTACCTGGGGACAGGGGCGAGGGACACCATATATTTT; abundance: .; v_gene: TRBV6-6; d_gene: TRBD1; j_gene: TRBJ1-3
CDR3aa: CASSAYSGTGGRGLFF; CDR3nt: TGTGCCAGCAGCGCCTATTCCGGGACAGGGGGAAGGGGACTGTTTTTT; abundance: .; v_gene: TRBV9; d_gene: TRBD1; j_gene: TRBJ1-4
CDR3aa: CASSQDQGADEKLFF; CDR3nt: TGTGCCAGCAGCCAAGACCAGGGGGCAGACGAAAAACTGTTTTTT; abundance: once; v_gene: TRBV4-2; d_gene: TRBD1; j_gene: TRBJ1-4
CDR3aa: CASSITSGAYNEQFF; CDR3nt: TGTGCCAGTAGTATCACTAGCGGGGCCTACAATGAGCAGTTCTTC; abundance: .; v_gene: TRBV19; d_gene: TRBD2; j_gene: TRBJ2-1
CDR3aa: CASSHGLSTGNNEQFF; CDR3nt: TGCGCCAGCAGCCATGGTTTATCGACAGGAAACAATGAGCAGTTCTTC; abundance: .; v_gene: TRBV4-3; d_gene: .; j_gene: TRBJ2-1
CDR3aa: CAPRGEGLQETQYF; CDR3nt: TGTGCCCCCCGGGGGGAGGGCCTCCAAGAGACCCAGTACTTC; abundance: few; v_gene: TRBV21-1; d_gene: .; j_gene: TRBJ2-5
CDR3aa: CASRGPTGSVAFF; CDR3nt: TGTGCCAGCAGGGGACCGACAGGGTCGGTTGCTTTTTTT; abundance: .; v_gene: TRBV6-1; d_gene: TRBD1; j_gene: TRBJ1-1
CDR3aa: CASSSSHFSEAFF; CDR3nt: TGTGCCAGCAGCTCCTCTCACTTTTCTGAAGCTTTCTTT; abundance: .; v_gene: TRBV7-3; d_gene: .; j_gene: TRBJ1-1
CDR3aa: CVCPGQRYGYTF; CDR3nt: TGTGTCTGCCCGGGACAACGATATGGCTACACCTTC; abundance: .; v_gene: TRBV30; d_gene: .; j_gene: TRBJ1-2
CDR3aa: CASSPTGTNTEAFF; CDR3nt: TGTGCCAGCTCACCAACAGGGACGAACACTGAAGCTTTCTTT; abundance: .; v_gene: TRBV18; d_gene: .; j_gene: TRBJ1-1
CDR3aa: CASSPLTGNTEAFF; CDR3nt: TGTGCCAGCAGCCCATTGACGGGGAACACTGAAGCTTTCTTT; abundance: .; v_gene: TRBV7-6; d_gene: .; j_gene: TRBJ1-1
CDR3aa: CASRLLGSGYTF; CDR3nt: TGTGCCAGCAGGTTATTAGGTAGTGGCTACACCTTC; abundance: .; v_gene: TRBV28; d_gene: .; j_gene: TRBJ1-2
CDR3aa: CASRGSGDKNIQYF; CDR3nt: TGTGCCAGTAGAGGTAGCGGGGATAAAAACATTCAGTACTTC; abundance: .; v_gene: TRBV19; d_gene: TRBD2; j_gene: TRBJ2-4
CDR3aa: CASSQEGGNNAYEQYF; CDR3nt: TGCGCCAGCAGCCAAGAAGGGGGAAATAACGCCTACGAGCAGTACTTC; abundance: .; v_gene: TRBV4-1; d_gene: .; j_gene: TRBJ2-7
CDR3aa: CASTRAGTNTGELFF; CDR3nt: TGTGCCAGTACTCGCGCGGGGACGAACACCGGGGAGCTGTTTTTT; abundance: .; v_gene: TRBV19; d_gene: .; j_gene: TRBJ2-2
CDR3aa: CSAPDRGEQYF; CDR3nt: TGCAGTGCCCCGGACAGGGGCGAGCAGTACTTC; abundance: .; v_gene: TRBV20-1; d_gene: TRBD1; j_gene: TRBJ2-7
CDR3aa: CASSPPRVYEQYF; CDR3nt: TGTGCCAGCAGCCCCCCCAGGGTTTACGAGCAGTACTTC; abundance: .; v_gene: TRBV11-2; d_gene: .; j_gene: TRBJ2-7
CDR3aa: CASSLGTPITDTQYF; CDR3nt: TGTGCCAGCAGCTTAGGGACACCAATCACAGATACGCAGTATTTT; abundance: few; v_gene: TRBV7-9; d_gene: .; j_gene: TRBJ2-3
CDR3aa: CASSTGTGAEQYF; CDR3nt: TGTGCCAGTAGTACGGGCACGGGGGCCGAGCAGTACTTC; abundance: .; v_gene: TRBV19; d_gene: .; j_gene: TRBJ2-7
CDR3aa: CASSQGESETQYF; CDR3nt: TGTGCCAGCAGCCAAGGGGAGTCTGAGACCCAGTACTTC; abundance: .; v_gene: TRBV4-2; d_gene: .; j_gene: TRBJ2-5
CDR3aa: CASSLEGYSNQPQHF; CDR3nt: TGCGCCAGCAGCTTGGAGGGCTATAGCAATCAGCCCCAGCATTTT; abundance: .; v_gene: TRBV5-1; d_gene: .; j_gene: TRBJ1-5
CDR3aa: CASSRRQGPGANVLTF; CDR3nt: TGTGCCAGCAGCCGTAGACAGGGACCTGGGGCCAACGTCCTGACTTTC; abundance: .; v_gene: TRBV7-3; d_gene: TRBD1; j_gene: TRBJ2-6
CDR3aa: CASSYGSTGELFF; CDR3nt: TGTGCCAGCAGTTACGGTTCCACCGGGGAGCTGTTTTTT; abundance: once; v_gene: TRBV6-6; d_gene: .; j_gene: TRBJ2-2
CDR3aa: CATSHRKAGQGAQGYTF; CDR3nt: TGTGCCACTTCCCATCGGAAGGCGGGACAGGGGGCTCAGGGCTACACCTTC; abundance: .; v_gene: TRBV15; d_gene: TRBD1; j_gene: TRBJ1-2
CDR3aa: CASSSKLSGSTDTQYF; CDR3nt: TGTGCCAGCAGCTCCAAGCTTAGTGGAAGCACAGATACGCAGTATTTT; abundance: .; v_gene: TRBV7-9; d_gene: .; j_gene: TRBJ2-3
CDR3aa: CASSGSTHEQYF; CDR3nt: TGTGCCAGCAGCGGTAGTACGCACGAGCAGTACTTC; abundance: .; v_gene: TRBV11-3; d_gene: .; j_gene: TRBJ2-7